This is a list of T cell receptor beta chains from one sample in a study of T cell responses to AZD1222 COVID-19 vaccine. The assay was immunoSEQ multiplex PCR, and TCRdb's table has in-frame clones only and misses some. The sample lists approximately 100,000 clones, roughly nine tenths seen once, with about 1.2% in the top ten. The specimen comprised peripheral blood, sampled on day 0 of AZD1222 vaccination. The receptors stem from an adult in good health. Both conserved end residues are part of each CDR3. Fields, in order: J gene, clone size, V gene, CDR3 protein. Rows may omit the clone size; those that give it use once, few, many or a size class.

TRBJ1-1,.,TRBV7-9,CASSLHPGGSEAFF
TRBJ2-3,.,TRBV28,CASTQLTDTQYF
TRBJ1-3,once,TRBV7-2,CASSSQGGSGNTIYF
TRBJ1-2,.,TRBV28,CASSQGGYTF
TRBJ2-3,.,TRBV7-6,CASSLSGGTRDTQYF
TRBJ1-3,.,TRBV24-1,CATTIISGNTIYF
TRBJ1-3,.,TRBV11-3,CASRLSAAGGNTIYF
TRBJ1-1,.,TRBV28,CASRRTGLNTEAFF
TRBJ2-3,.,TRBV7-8,CASSLGLAGGTDTQYF
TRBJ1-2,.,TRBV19,CASSRQGDYGYTF
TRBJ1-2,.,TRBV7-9,CASSRTPGGYGYTF
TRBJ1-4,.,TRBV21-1,CASPKTGRNGTNEKLFF
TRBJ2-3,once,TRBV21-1,CASSKETDTQYF
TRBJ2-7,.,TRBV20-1,CSARDRVEQYF
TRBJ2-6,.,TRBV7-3,CASSSPDFSGANVLTF
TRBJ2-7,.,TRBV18,CASSPPAGSSYEQYF
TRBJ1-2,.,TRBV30,CAWSENGYGYTF
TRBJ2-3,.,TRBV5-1,CASSLTSGAWGDTQYF
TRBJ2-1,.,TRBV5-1,CASTRTAGDDNEQFF
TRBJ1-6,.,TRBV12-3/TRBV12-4,CASSPGPNSPLHF
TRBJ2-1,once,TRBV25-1,CASSEYTGGNNEQFF
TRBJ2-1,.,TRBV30,CAWRISGTSPYNEQFF
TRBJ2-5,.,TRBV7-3,CASSPLEGLETQYF
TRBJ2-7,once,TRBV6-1,CASSEIPLAGGHEQYF
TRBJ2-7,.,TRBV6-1,CASSDRTGAYFTYEQYF
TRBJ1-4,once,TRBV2,CASSPGQGFEKLFF
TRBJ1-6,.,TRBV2,CASSNTNSPLHF
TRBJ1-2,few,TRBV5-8,CASSRTGGLEGYTF
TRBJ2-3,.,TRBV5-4,CASSWGDVIPDTQYF
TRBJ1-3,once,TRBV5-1,CASSLFGVSGNTIYF
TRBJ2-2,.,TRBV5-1,CASSVLAGDTGELFF
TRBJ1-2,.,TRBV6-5,CASSYSTGQGAYGYTF
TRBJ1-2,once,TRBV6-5,CASSYFKTGNYGYTF
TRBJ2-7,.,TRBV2,CASRGARTRTYEQYF
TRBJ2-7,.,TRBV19,CASSALEGQMYEQYF
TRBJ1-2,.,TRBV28,CASVGEGYTF
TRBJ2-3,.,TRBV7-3,CASSSLGGTTDTQYF
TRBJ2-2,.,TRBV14,CASSQLDNTGELFF
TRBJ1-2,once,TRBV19,CASSMTGGNYGYTF
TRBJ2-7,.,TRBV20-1,CSATSSYEQYF
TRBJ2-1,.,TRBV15,CATSRGGTGVYNEQFF
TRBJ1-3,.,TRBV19,CASSIKGRGSFSGNTIYF